The sequence of this T cell receptor (beta chain) was determined in a study of T cells in Graves' hyperthyroidism and ophthalmopathy. This CDR3 is 13 amino acids long. V lost 6 bases to trimming and J lost 3 bases, with 9 bases between them. This clonotype was detected many times. Amplified TCR beta CDR3 regions came from RNA transcripts. First-round RT-PCR targeting the TCR CDR3 was performed with the HTBI primer set. TCRdb re-derived calls from the multiplex PCR reads in MiXCR, one entry per CDR3 protein. The data show roughly 520,000 distinct CDR3 sequences, around 22% seen once. The chain employs TRBV12-3 or TRBV12-4 and TRBJ1-5; D gene uncertain. Source material: blood. The source is a woman aged 25 to 39 with Graves' ophthalmopathy. The CDR3 reads CASSQPPNQPQHF. The CDR3 nucleotides are TGTGCCAGCAGCCAGCCGCCCAATCAGCCCCAGCATTTT.